The 27 T cell receptor beta chains below come from one sample, sequenced in a study of blood T cell repertoires in COVID-19. The method was immunoSEQ multiplex PCR; TCRdb's version includes in-frame clones alone and lacks a portion of them. The sample has 90,000 to 150,000 clones; about 83% are singletons. What was sequenced was peripheral blood. The receptors shown here come from a man aged 55-75 years with acute or convalescent COVID-19.

This clone was counted only a few times. V is TRBV7-6 and J is TRBJ2-5; 7 bases are shared with TRBD2. The V gene end was trimmed by 3 bases and the J gene end by 4 bases; junction bases not matched to a gene: 11. The CDR3 consists of 16 residues. Germline CDR1 and CDR2: SGHVS and FNYEAQ. This CDR3 is CASSLSSGGQRETQYF. CDR3 bases: TGTGCCAGCAGCTTGTCCTCGGGAGGCCAGAGAGAGACCCAGTACTTC. Variable domain in full (rest from reference TRBV7-6 and TRBJ2-5): GAGVSQSPRYKVTKRGQDVALRCDPISGHVSLYWYRQALGQGPEFLTYFNYEAQQDKSGLPNDRFSAERPEGSISTLTIQRTEQRDSAMYRCASSLSSGGQRETQYFGPGTRLLVL.

The chain couples TRBV19 to TRBJ2-3; 7 nucleotides match TRBD2. The CDR3 extends over 11 amino acids. Germline V lookup: CDR1 LNHDA, CDR2 SQIVND (reference sequence). V gave up 11 bases and J gave up 6 bases; unmatched junction bases: 5. CDR3 bases: TGTGCCTCCGAGGGAGGGGATACGCAGTATTTT. It specifies CASEGGDTQYF.

The chain combines TRBV20-1 with TRBJ2-7, with 10 nucleotides matching TRBD2. V lost 3 bases, J lost 1 base, and 3 bases stayed unmatched. From germline, CDR1 is DFQATT and CDR2 SNEGSKA (reference sequence). CDR3 length: 14 residues. The CDR3 bases are TGCAGTGCTAGTAAACTAGCGGGGTCCTACGAGCAGTACTTC. Protein: CSASKLAGSYEQYF.

The chain combines TRBV7-3 with TRBJ1-6; a weak D match, TRBD1 (6 bases). Trimming removed 10 bases at V and 10 bases at J, with 20 bases between. CDR1 and CDR2 (germline): SGHTA, FQGTGA. The length of the CDR3 is 14 residues. CDR3 bases: TGTGCCATCTCGTGTGGGCAGGGGAAGTCACCCCTCCACTTT. Residues: CAISCGQGKSPLHF.

The rearrangement joins TRBV15 to TRBJ1-4; TRBD1 might be the D (6 bases). The V gene lost 8 bases and the J gene lost 5 bases, with 15 bases spanning the gap. Germline CDR1 reads LNHNV; CDR2 reads YYDKDF (reference sequence). CDR3 size: 14 residues. The CDR3 DNA follows: TGTGCCACCCGACCGGGACAAAAGAATGAAAAACTGTTTTTT. The encoded protein is CATRPGQKNEKLFF.

The chain joins TRBV7-9 to TRBJ2-3; a weak D match, TRBD1 (5 bases). V dropped 3 bases and J dropped 4 bases, with 11 bases sitting between them. The CDR3 consists of 14 residues. Per germline, CDR1 SEHNR and CDR2 FQNEAQ (reference sequence). The CDR3 nucleotides are TGTGCCAGCAGCTTGGGCTCACAGGCAGATACGCAGTATTTT. Its protein is CASSLGSQADTQYF.

This chain joins TRBV28 and TRBJ2-7, with a possible D match to TRBD1 (6 bases). The germline V gene encodes CDR1 MDHEN and CDR2 SYDVKM. The CDR3 spans 13 residues. The ends were cut back, 5 bases at V and 2 bases at J, with 10 bases in the middle. In nucleotides, the CDR3 is TGTGCCAGCAGTCACAGGGAACCCTACGAGCAGTACTTC. It translates to CASSHREPYEQYF.

The V and J genes are TRBV6-2 or TRBV6-3 and TRBJ1-1; possible D gene TRBD1, 5 bases. The ends were cut back, 5 bases at V and 5 bases at J, with 12 bases in the middle. This CDR3 contains 13 residues. CDR1 MNHEY and CDR2 SVGEGT come from the germline V gene. DNA of the CDR3: TGTGCCAGCAGTCACATGGGGGGGACTGAAGCTTTCTTT. Amino acids: CASSHMGGTEAFF.

This clone was seen just once. The chain joins TRBV29-1 to TRBJ2-3; 11 bases map to TRBD1. The CDR3 runs to 14 residues. CDR1 is SQVTM, CDR2 ANQGSEA, per germline. V was pared by 4 bases and J by 6 bases, with 6 bases of the junction left unmatched. CDR3 amino acids: CSVGGTGGVDTQYF. CDR3 DNA sequence: TGCAGCGTTGGAGGGACAGGGGGGGTGGATACGCAGTATTTT.

The chain employs TRBV2 and TRBJ2-2; D unclear. Per germline, CDR1 SNHLY and CDR2 FYNNEI. V was trimmed by 8 bases and J by 8 bases, leaving 9 bases between them. This CDR3 comprises 11 residues. CDR3 bases: TGTGCCAGCTCAACCGGGGGGGAGCTGTTTTTT. Protein: CASSTGGELFF.

The chain employs TRBV12-3 or TRBV12-4 and TRBJ2-7; possibly TRBD1 for D (6 bases). This CDR3 comprises 12 residues. V gave up 6 bases and J gave up 5 bases, with 11 bases separating them. CDR3 in amino acids: CASRQGAHEQYF. CDR3 DNA: TGTGCCAGCAGACAGGGTGCACACGAGCAGTACTTC.

This rearrangement joins TRBV6-2 or TRBV6-3 to TRBJ2-4; D ambiguous. Germline-derived CDR1 and CDR2 are MNHEY and SVGEGT. V lost 6 bases and J lost 3, with 18 bases in between. The CDR3 runs to 16 residues. The CDR3, as DNA: TGTGCCAGCAGCCCACGTGGAGAGTTTAACAAAAACATTCAGTACTTC. Translated: CASSPRGEFNKNIQYF.

The chain has TRBV9 and TRBJ2-5; 8 positions agree with TRBD2. The V and J ends lost 4 bases and 5 bases, in that order; junction bases with no gene match: 16. Germline V gene lookup returns CDR1 SGDLS and CDR2 YYNGEE. The CDR3 length is 17 residues. DNA of the CDR3: TGTGCCAGCAGCCTCCGGGGAGCGGGAGTCGGGGGGGAGACCCAGTACTTC. Translated: CASSLRGAGVGGETQYF.

V and J are TRBV4-2 and TRBJ2-3; TRBD2 matches 9 bases. There are 18 residues in the CDR3. Germline lookup yields CDR1 LGHNA and CDR2 YNFKEQ. J gave up 1 base and V 1 base, and 9 bases lay outside the gene matches. Here the CDR3 reads CASSQVEAGGIRTDTQYF. CDR3 DNA sequence: TGTGCCAGCAGCCAAGTGGAAGCGGGAGGAATTCGCACAGATACGCAGTATTTT.

The rearrangement joins TRBV6-5 to TRBJ1-6; 9 bases fit TRBD1. J lost 6 bases, V lost 4 bases, and 7 bases had no gene match. The CDR3 sequence is 16 residues long. Germline values: CDR1 MNHEY, CDR2 SVGAGI. The CDR3 coding sequence is TGTGCCAGCAGTTTCGGACAGGGGCAGGGTAATTCACCCCTCCACTTT. Its protein product is CASSFGQGQGNSPLHF.

The chain combines TRBV15 with TRBJ2-5; D possibly corresponds to TRBD2 (6 bases). The CDR3 runs 16 residues. Trimming took off 5 bases at V and 4 bases at J, with 20 bases between the two ends. Looked up from germline, CDR1 is LNHNV and CDR2 is YYDKDF (reference sequence). CDR3 sequence reads: CATSDFQGGGPETQYF. The CDR3 nucleotides read TGTGCCACCAGCGACTTTCAGGGAGGAGGCCCAGAGACCCAGTACTTC.

The gene calls are TRBV27 and TRBJ1-2; 8 positions match TRBD1. CDR3 length equals 13 residues. The V segment lost 5 bases and the J segment 4 bases; nucleotides outside the gene matches: 3. Germline loops: CDR1 MNHEY, CDR2 SMNVEV (reference sequence). The CDR3 here is CASSPGTGYGYTF. The CDR3 DNA is TGTGCCAGCAGTCCTGGGACAGGCTATGGCTACACCTTC.

The CDR3 region is CASSLTSGVYNEQFF. CDR3 coding DNA: TGTGCCAGCTCACTGACTAGCGGGGTCTACAATGAGCAGTTCTTC. The V gene is TRBV18, the J gene TRBJ2-1; 11 bases fit TRBD2. With V trimmed by 4 bases and J by 3 bases, 2 bases remained unmatched. This CDR3 contains 15 residues. Germline V gene lookup returns CDR1 KGHSH and CDR2 LQKENI.

The chain uses TRBV28 and TRBJ2-6; 8 bases are shared with TRBD1. The CDR3 consists of 17 residues. The J segment lost 0 bases and the V segment lost 5 bases, leaving 6 bases of the junction unmatched. Germline CDR1 reads MDHEN; CDR2 reads SYDVKM. CDR3 DNA: TGTGCCAGCAGTACGACAGGGGCCAGCTCTGGGGCCAACGTCCTGACTTTC. It encodes CASSTTGASSGANVLTF.

The rearrangement links TRBV5-4 to TRBJ2-7, with TRBD1 matching 9 bases. Germline lookup yields CDR1 SGHNT and CDR2 YYREEE (reference sequence). The J segment lost 5 bases and the V segment lost 0 bases, leaving 6 bases of the junction unmatched. The CDR3 loop spans 15 amino acids. CDR3 DNA sequence: TGTGCCAGCAGCTTGGGGGGACAGGGATCGGACGAGCAGTACTTC. It is translated as CASSLGGQGSDEQYF.

This chain joins TRBV18 and TRBJ1-4; D remains ambiguous. The CDR3 has 14 amino acids. The V and J ends lost 2 bases and 5 bases respectively, with 9 bases between them. The germline V gene has CDR1 KGHSH and CDR2 LQKENI. The CDR3 protein is CASSPRGLNEKLFF. The CDR3 DNA follows: TGTGCCAGCTCACCAAGAGGGTTAAATGAAAAACTGTTTTTT.

The genes are TRBV5-4 and TRBJ2-5; TRBD2 is a possible D gene (7 bases). V was shortened by 4 bases and J by 5 bases, with 18 bases between the two germline ends. The length of the CDR3 is 15 residues. Looked up from germline, CDR1 is SGHNT and CDR2 is YYREEE (reference sequence). CDR3 nucleotide sequence: TGTGCCAGCAGCCCCCAAGGGCGGGGGCGGGAGACCCAGTACTTC. This gives the protein CASSPQGRGRETQYF.

V gene TRBV29-1 combines with J gene TRBJ2-2; 7 positions agree with TRBD2. This CDR3 comprises 16 residues. V lost 3 bases to trimming and J lost 3 bases; unmatched junction nucleotides: 10. Germline CDR1 reads SQVTM; CDR2 reads ANQGSEA. The CDR3 sequence is CSVEQGGRDYTGELFF. The CDR3 coding sequence is TGCAGCGTTGAGCAGGGAGGGAGGGACTACACCGGGGAGCTGTTTTTT.

The V and J genes are TRBV7-9 and TRBJ1-5; possibly TRBD1 for D (5 bases). V was cut by 5 bases and J by 16 bases, with 21 bases left in between. This CDR3 has 13 amino acids. CDR1 and CDR2 (germline): SEHNR, FQNEAQ (reference sequence). CDR3 nucleotides: TGTGCCAGCAGCCAAGGGGCGGGAAAATCGGAACATTTT. This encodes CASSQGAGKSEHF. Supplemented by reference TRBV7-9 and TRBJ1-5, the full variable domain reads DTGVSQNPRHKITKRGQNVTFRCDPISEHNRLYWYRQTLGQGPEFLTYFQNEAQLEKSRLLSDRFSAERPKGSFSTLEIQRTEQGDSAMYLCASSQGAGKSEHFGDGTRLSIL.

This clone was counted a single time. This rearrangement joins TRBV5-1 to TRBJ1-6, with D maybe TRBD1 (6 bases). Germline CDR1 and CDR2: SGHRS and YFSETQ. The CDR3 extends over 13 amino acids. Trimming cost V 5 bases and J 12 bases, with 15 bases left between them. The CDR3 is CASRGATERPLHF. The CDR3 DNA is TGCGCCAGCAGGGGGGCGACAGAGAGACCCCTCCACTTT.

The chain links TRBV2 to TRBJ2-1; D is possibly TRBD1 (5 bases). The germline V gene encodes CDR1 SNHLY and CDR2 FYNNEI. V shed 5 bases and J shed 0 bases, with 11 bases lying between them. This CDR3 spans 15 amino acids. The CDR3 reads CASSSDTSSYNEQFF. The CDR3 nucleotides are TGTGCCAGCAGTTCGGACACGAGCTCCTACAATGAGCAGTTCTTC.

V usage is TRBV10-3 and J usage is TRBJ1-5; D might be TRBD1 (5 bases). V was trimmed by 4 bases and J by 6 bases, leaving 16 bases between them. Per the germline V gene, CDR1 is ENHRY and CDR2 is SYGVKD. The CDR3 covers 15 residues. Written as DNA, the CDR3 is TGTGCCATCAGTGTTGGGGGGGACGGACTTCAGCCCCAGCATTTT. It encodes CAISVGGDGLQPQHF.